This T cell receptor (beta chain) was observed in a study of CD8 T cells in ankylosing spondylitis. This clonotype was observed a handful of times. Its antigen is unidentified. TCRdb fed the 5' RACE reads into MiXCR, producing one record per CDR3 protein. Among 700,000 to 1,000,000 distinct CDR3 sequences, 12% were seen once, and the ten largest hold 0.45% to 0.6%. Study results and caveats: Typical of ankylosing spondylitis blood, it appeared, was a TCR beta motif of eight highly homologous variants.

The TCR originated in a male donor with ankylosing spondylitis. The specimen sequenced was blood, either unsorted or a sorted T cell fraction (not recorded which).

As DNA, the CDR3 is TGTGCCAGCGCTCTAAATAGAGAGAATGAGCAGTTCTTC. This codes for CASALNRENEQFF. The chain couples TRBV7-2 to TRBJ2-1, with D uncertain. Germline lookup yields CDR1 SGHTA and CDR2 FQGNSA. The CDR3 loop spans 13 amino acids. The ends were cut back, 8 bases at V and 7 bases at J, with 15 bases in the middle. The variable domain in full, completed from reference TRBV7-2 and TRBJ2-1, reads GAGVSQSPSNKVTEKGKDVELRCDPISGHTALYWYRQSLGQGLEFLIYFQGNSAPDKSGLPSDRFSAERTGGSVSTLTIQRTQQEDSAVYLCASALNRENEQFFGPGTRLTVL.